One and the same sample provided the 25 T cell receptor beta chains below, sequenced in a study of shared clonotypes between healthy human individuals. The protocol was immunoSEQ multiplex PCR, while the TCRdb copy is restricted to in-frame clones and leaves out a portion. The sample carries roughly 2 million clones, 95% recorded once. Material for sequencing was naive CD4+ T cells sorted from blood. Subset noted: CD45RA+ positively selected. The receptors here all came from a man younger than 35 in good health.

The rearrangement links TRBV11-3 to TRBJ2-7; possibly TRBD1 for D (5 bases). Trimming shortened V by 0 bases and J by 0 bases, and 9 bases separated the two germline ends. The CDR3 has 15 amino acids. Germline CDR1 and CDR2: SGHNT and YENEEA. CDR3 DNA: TGTGCCAGCAGCTTAGATGGGGCGAGCTCCTACGAGCAGTACTTC. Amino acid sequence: CASSLDGASSYEQYF.

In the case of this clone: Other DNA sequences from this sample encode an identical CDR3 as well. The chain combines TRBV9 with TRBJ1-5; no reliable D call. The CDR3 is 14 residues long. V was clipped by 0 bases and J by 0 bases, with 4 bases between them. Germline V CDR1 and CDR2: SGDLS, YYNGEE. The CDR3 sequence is CASSVGNSNQPQHF. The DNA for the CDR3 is TGTGCCAGCAGCGTAGGGAATAGCAATCAGCCCCAGCATTTT. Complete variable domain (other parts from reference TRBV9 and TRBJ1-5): DSGVTQTPKHLITATGQRVTLRCSPRSGDLSVYWYQQSLDQGLQFLIQYYNGEERAKGNILERFSAQQFPDLHSELNLSSLELGDSALYFCASSVGNSNQPQHFGDGTRLSIL.

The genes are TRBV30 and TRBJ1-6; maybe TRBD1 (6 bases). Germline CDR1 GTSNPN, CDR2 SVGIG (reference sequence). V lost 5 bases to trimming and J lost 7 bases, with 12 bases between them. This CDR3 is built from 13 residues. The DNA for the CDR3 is TGTGCCTGGGAGGGGGGAGGAAATTCACCCCTCCACTTT. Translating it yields CAWEGGGNSPLHF.

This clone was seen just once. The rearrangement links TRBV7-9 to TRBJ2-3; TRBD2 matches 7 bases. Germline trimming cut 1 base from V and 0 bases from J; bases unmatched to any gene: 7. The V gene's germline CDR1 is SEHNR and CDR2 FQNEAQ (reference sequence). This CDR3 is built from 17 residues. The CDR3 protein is CASSLGFGGGSTDTQYF. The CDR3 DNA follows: TGTGCCAGCAGCTTAGGTTTTGGCGGGGGAAGCACAGATACGCAGTATTTT. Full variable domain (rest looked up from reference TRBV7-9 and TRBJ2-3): DTGVSQNPRHKITKRGQNVTFRCDPISEHNRLYWYRQTLGQGPEFLTYFQNEAQLEKSRLLSDRFSAERPKGSFSTLEIQRTEQGDSAMYLCASSLGFGGGSTDTQYFGPGTRLTVL.

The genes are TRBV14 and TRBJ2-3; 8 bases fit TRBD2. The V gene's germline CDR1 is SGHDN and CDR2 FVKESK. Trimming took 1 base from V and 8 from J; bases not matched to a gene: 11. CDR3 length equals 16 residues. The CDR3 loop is CASSQGLLAAVGTQYF. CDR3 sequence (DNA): TGTGCCAGCAGCCAAGGTTTACTAGCGGCCGTTGGTACGCAGTATTTT.

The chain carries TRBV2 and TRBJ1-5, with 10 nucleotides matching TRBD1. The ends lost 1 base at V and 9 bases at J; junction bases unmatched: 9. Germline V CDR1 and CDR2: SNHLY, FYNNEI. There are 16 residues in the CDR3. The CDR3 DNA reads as TGTGCCAGCAGTGAAGTACTGGGACAGGGGTATTGGCCCCAGCATTTT. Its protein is CASSEVLGQGYWPQHF.

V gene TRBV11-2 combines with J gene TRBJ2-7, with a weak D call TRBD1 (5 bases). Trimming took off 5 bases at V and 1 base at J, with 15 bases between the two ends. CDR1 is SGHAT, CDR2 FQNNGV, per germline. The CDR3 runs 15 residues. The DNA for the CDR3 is TGTGCCAGCAGCGAATCGGCAGGGATTTCCTACGAGCAGTACTTC. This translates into CASSESAGISYEQYF.

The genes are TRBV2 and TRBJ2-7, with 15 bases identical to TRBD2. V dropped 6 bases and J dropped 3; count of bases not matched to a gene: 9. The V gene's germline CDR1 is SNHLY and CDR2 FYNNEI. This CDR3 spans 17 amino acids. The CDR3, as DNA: TGTGCCAGCAGACCTCCGGGACTAGCGGGAGGTAACTACGAGCAGTACTTC. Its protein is CASRPPGLAGGNYEQYF.

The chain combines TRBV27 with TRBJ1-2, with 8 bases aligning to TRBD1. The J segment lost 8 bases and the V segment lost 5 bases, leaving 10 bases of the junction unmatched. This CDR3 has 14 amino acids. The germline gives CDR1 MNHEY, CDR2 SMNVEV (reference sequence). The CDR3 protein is CASSKGTGGGGYTF. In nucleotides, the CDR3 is TGTGCCAGCAGTAAGGGGACAGGCGGAGGGGGCTACACCTTC.

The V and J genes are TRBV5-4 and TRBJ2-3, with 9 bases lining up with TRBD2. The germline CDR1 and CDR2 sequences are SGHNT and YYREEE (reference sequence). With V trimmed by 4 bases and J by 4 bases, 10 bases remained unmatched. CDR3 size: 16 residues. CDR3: CASSTLGAGGSDTQYF. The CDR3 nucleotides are TGTGCCAGCAGCACCCTCGGCGCGGGGGGGTCAGATACGCAGTATTTT.

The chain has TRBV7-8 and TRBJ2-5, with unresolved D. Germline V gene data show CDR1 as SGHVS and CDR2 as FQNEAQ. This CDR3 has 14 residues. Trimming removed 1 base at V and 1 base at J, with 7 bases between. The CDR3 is CASSLVLSQETQYF. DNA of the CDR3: TGTGCCAGCAGCTTAGTCCTCAGCCAAGAGACCCAGTACTTC. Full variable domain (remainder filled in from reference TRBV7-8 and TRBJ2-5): GAGVSQSPRYKVAKRGQDVALRCDPISGHVSLFWYQQALGQGPEFLTYFQNEAQLDKSGLPSDRFFAERPEGSVSTLKIQRTQQEDSAVYLCASSLVLSQETQYFGPGTRLLVL.

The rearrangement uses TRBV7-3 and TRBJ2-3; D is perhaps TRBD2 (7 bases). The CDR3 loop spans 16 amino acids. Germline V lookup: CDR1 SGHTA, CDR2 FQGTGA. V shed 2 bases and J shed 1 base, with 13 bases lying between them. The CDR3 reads CASSLGLGGRTDTQYF. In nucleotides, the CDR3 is TGTGCCAGCAGCTTAGGACTAGGGGGGCGCACAGATACGCAGTATTTT.

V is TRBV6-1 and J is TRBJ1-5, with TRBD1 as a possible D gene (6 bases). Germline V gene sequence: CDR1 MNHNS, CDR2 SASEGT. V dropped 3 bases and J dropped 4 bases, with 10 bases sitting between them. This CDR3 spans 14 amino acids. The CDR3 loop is CASSDRDMNQPQHF. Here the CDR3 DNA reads TGTGCCAGCAGTGATAGGGACATGAATCAGCCCCAGCATTTT.

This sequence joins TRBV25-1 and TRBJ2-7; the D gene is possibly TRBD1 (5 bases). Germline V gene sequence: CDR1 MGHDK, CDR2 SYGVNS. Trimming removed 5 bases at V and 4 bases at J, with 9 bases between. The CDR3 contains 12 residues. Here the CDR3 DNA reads TGTGCCAGCAGTTTTGGGGCTTACGAGCAGTACTTC. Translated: CASSFGAYEQYF.

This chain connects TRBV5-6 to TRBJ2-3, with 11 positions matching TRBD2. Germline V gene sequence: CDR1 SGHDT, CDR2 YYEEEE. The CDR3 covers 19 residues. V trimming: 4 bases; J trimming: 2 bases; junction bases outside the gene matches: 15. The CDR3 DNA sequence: TGTGCCAGCAGCCGGCGGATATGGACTAGCGGGTTCATCACAGATACGCAGTATTTT. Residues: CASSRRIWTSGFITDTQYF.

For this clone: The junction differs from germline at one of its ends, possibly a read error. CDR3 sequence: CAISPSGGYGQYF. DNA for the CDR3: TGTGCCATCTCCCCCTCGGGGGGGTACGGGCAGTACTTC. V is TRBV10-3 and J is TRBJ2-7; 8 bases are shared with TRBD2. CDR3 size: 13 residues. Germline CDR1 ENHRY, CDR2 SYGVKD.

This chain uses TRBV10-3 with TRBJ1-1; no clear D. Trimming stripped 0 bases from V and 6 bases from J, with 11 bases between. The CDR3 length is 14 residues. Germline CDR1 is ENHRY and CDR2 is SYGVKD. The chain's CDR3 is CAISESSAGAEAFF. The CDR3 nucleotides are TGTGCCATCAGTGAGTCCTCGGCCGGCGCTGAAGCTTTCTTT.

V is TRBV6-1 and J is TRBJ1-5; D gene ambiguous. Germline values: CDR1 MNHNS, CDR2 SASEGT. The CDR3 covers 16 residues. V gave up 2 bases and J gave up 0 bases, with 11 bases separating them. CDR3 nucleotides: TGTGCCAGCAGTGAATTATCGGGATATAGCAATCAGCCCCAGCATTTT. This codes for CASSELSGYSNQPQHF.

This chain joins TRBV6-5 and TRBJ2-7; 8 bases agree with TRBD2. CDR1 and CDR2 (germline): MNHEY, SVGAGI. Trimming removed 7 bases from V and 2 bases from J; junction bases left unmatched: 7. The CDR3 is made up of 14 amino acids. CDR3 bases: TGTGCCAGCACGAGGCGGGAGGTACCCTACGAGCAGTACTTC. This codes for CASTRREVPYEQYF.

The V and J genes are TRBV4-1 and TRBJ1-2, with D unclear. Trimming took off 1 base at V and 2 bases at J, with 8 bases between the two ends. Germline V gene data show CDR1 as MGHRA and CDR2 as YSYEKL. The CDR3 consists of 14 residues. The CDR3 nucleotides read TGCGCCAGCAGCCAAGGCCAGCAGAACTATGGCTACACCTTC. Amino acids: CASSQGQQNYGYTF.

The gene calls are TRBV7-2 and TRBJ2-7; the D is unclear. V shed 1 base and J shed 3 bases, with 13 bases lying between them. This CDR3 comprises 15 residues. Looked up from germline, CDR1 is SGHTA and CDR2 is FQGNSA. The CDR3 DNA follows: TGTGCCAGCAGCTTAGAACCTGAGGCGGTCTACGAGCAGTACTTC. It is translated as CASSLEPEAVYEQYF.

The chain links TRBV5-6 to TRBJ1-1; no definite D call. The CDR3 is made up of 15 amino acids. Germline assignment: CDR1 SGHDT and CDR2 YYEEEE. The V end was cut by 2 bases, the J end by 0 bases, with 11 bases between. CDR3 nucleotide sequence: TGTGCCAGCAGCTTAACCGCCCGGATGAACACTGAAGCTTTCTTT. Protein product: CASSLTARMNTEAFF.

CDR3 DNA sequence: TGTGCCAGCAGCCCCCCTATTGGAGAGACCCAGTACTTC. It is translated as CASSPPIGETQYF. This chain uses TRBV13 with TRBJ2-5; D remains ambiguous. The germline V gene has CDR1 PRHDT and CDR2 FYEKMQ (reference sequence). Trimming took 5 bases from V and 4 from J, leaving 11 bases between them. There are 13 residues in the CDR3.

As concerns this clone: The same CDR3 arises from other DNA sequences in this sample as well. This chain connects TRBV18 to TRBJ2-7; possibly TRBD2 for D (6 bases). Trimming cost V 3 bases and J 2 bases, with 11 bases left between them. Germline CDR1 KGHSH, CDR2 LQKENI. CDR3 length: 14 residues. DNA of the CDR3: TGTGCCAGCTCACCGGGGACTGTTACCTACGAGCAGTACTTC. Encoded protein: CASSPGTVTYEQYF.

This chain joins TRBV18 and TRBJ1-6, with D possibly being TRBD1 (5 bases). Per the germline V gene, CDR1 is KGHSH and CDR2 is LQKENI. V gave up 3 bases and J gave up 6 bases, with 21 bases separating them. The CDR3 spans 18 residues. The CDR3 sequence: CASSPLVVAGGSNSPLHF. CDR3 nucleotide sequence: TGTGCCAGCTCACCCCTTGTAGTGGCCGGGGGGAGTAATTCACCCCTCCACTTT. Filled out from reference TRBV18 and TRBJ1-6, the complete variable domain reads NAGVMQNPRHLVRRRGQEARLRCSPMKGHSHVYWYRQLPEEGLKFMVYLQKENIIDESGMPKERFSAEFPKEGPSILRIQQVVRGDSAAYFCASSPLVVAGGSNSPLHFGNGTRLTVT.